These T cell receptor beta chains were read from a single sample in a study of blood T cell repertoires in COVID-19. Measured with immunoSEQ multiplex PCR; TCRdb has only the in-frame clones, and not every one. Among roughly 380,000 clones listed, approximately 90% were seen once. The sequenced sample was peripheral blood. These receptors all stem from a woman aged 60-70 years with COVID-19, enrolled during active disease. The CDR3 runs from the conserved cysteine through the conserved F or W. Fields, in order: J gene, V gene, D gene, clone size, CDR3 protein, CDR3 DNA. The D gene is left open where the match is weak. Some rows have no size entry. The others give once, few or many, or a class for an expanded clone.

J gene: TRBJ2-2; V gene: TRBV5-1; D gene: .; clone size: .; CDR3 protein: CASSLGRVRNTGELFF; CDR3 DNA: TGCGCCAGCAGCTTGGGGAGGGTCCGCAACACCGGGGAGCTGTTTTTT
J gene: TRBJ1-3; V gene: TRBV4-1; D gene: TRBD1; clone size: many; CDR3 protein: CASSPDRGSGNTIYF; CDR3 DNA: TGCGCCAGCAGTCCCGACAGGGGCTCTGGAAACACCATATATTTT
J gene: TRBJ1-2; V gene: TRBV2; D gene: .; clone size: .; CDR3 protein: CASSGNSLGYNGYTF; CDR3 DNA: TGTGCCAGCAGTGGAAACTCCCTCGGGTACAATGGCTACACCTTC
J gene: TRBJ1-1; V gene: TRBV25-1; D gene: .; clone size: .; CDR3 protein: CASSHLEEGSTEAFF; CDR3 DNA: TGTGCCAGCAGCCATCTCGAGGAGGGGAGCACTGAAGCTTTCTTT
J gene: TRBJ1-1; V gene: TRBV5-4; D gene: TRBD1; clone size: .; CDR3 protein: CASSQGARTEAFF; CDR3 DNA: TGTGCCAGCAGCCAGGGGGCGCGGACTGAAGCTTTCTTT
J gene: TRBJ2-3; V gene: TRBV24-1; D gene: TRBD2; clone size: once; CDR3 protein: CATSPGTSGTDTQYF; CDR3 DNA: TGTGCCACCAGCCCGGGGACTAGCGGCACAGATACGCAGTATTTT
J gene: TRBJ1-1; V gene: TRBV5-8; D gene: TRBD1; clone size: once; CDR3 protein: CASSHGQGPVTEAFF; CDR3 DNA: TGTGCCAGCAGCCATGGACAGGGGCCGGTCACTGAAGCTTTCTTT
J gene: TRBJ1-3; V gene: TRBV6-6; D gene: TRBD1; clone size: .; CDR3 protein: CASSHPGQGASGNTIYF; CDR3 DNA: TGTGCCAGCAGTCATCCGGGACAGGGGGCTTCTGGAAACACCATATATTTT
J gene: TRBJ2-7; V gene: TRBV12-3/TRBV12-4; D gene: .; clone size: .; CDR3 protein: CASSTDTHEQYF; CDR3 DNA: TGTGCCAGCAGTACGGACACCCACGAGCAGTACTTC
J gene: TRBJ2-3; V gene: TRBV7-3; D gene: .; clone size: .; CDR3 protein: CASSHLGAYKDGTDTQYF; CDR3 DNA: TGTGCCAGCAGCCATCTGGGGGCCTACAAGGACGGGACAGATACGCAGTATTTT
J gene: TRBJ2-2; V gene: TRBV20-1; D gene: .; clone size: .; CDR3 protein: CSASPGGRGGLFF; CDR3 DNA: TGCAGTGCTAGTCCAGGGGGCAGGGGGGGGCTGTTTTTT
J gene: TRBJ1-2; V gene: TRBV6-5; D gene: .; clone size: .; CDR3 protein: CASRPPGYDGYTF; CDR3 DNA: TGTGCCAGCAGGCCGCCGGGTTATGATGGCTACACCTTC
J gene: TRBJ1-1; V gene: TRBV6-1; D gene: .; clone size: .; CDR3 protein: CASSPTAFRNTEAFF; CDR3 DNA: TGTGCCAGCAGTCCTACAGCTTTTCGGAACACTGAAGCTTTCTTT
J gene: TRBJ1-1; V gene: TRBV6-5; D gene: TRBD1; clone size: .; CDR3 protein: CASSTTGAEVTEAFF; CDR3 DNA: TGTGCCAGCAGTACTACAGGGGCGGAAGTCACTGAAGCTTTCTTT
J gene: TRBJ1-1; V gene: TRBV28; D gene: TRBD1; clone size: .; CDR3 protein: CASRSPGQGITEAFF; CDR3 DNA: TGTGCCAGCAGGTCGCCGGGACAGGGGATCACTGAAGCTTTCTTT
J gene: TRBJ1-6; V gene: TRBV11-2; D gene: TRBD1; clone size: .; CDR3 protein: CASSLARGTGRTPLHF; CDR3 DNA: TGTGCCAGCAGCTTAGCCCGCGGGACAGGGCGGACACCCCTCCACTTT
J gene: TRBJ1-6; V gene: TRBV19; D gene: .; clone size: once; CDR3 protein: CASSIGQGSLDSPLHF; CDR3 DNA: TGTGCCAGTAGTATCGGGCAGGGATCTTTGGACTCACCCCTCCACTTT
J gene: TRBJ2-1; V gene: TRBV10-3; D gene: TRBD2; clone size: .; CDR3 protein: CAISESGRTSEFF; CDR3 DNA: TGTGCCATCAGTGAGTCGGGAAGGACTAGCGAGTTCTTC